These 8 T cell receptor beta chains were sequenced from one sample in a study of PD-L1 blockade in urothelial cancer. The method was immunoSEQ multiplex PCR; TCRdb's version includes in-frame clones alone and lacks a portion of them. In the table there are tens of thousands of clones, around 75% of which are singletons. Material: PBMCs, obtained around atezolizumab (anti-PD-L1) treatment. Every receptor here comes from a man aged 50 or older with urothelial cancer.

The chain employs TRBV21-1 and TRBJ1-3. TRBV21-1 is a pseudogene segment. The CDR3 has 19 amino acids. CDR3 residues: CASSKARGSGPPSGNTIYF. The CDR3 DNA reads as TGTGCCAGCAGCAAAGCGCGGGGTTCAGGGCCTCCCTCTGGAAACACCATATATTTT.

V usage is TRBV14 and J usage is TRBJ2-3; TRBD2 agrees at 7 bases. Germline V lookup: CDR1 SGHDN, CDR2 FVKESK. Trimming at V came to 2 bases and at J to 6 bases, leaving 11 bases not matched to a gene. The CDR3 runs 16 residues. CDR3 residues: CASSQTAGEGADTQYF. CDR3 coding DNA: TGTGCCAGCAGCCAAACGGCGGGGGAGGGCGCCGATACGCAGTATTTT.

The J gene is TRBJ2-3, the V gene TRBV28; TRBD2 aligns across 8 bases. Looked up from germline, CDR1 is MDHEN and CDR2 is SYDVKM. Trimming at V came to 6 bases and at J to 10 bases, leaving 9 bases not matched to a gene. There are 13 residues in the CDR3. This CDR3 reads CASRTPGGGAQYF. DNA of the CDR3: TGTGCCAGCAGGACGCCGGGGGGGGGTGCGCAGTATTTT.

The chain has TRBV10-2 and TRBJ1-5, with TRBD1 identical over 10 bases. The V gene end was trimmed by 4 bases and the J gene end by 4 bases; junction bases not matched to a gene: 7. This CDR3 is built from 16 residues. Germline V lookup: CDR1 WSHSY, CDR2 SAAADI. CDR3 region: CASSGGQGVFNQPQHF. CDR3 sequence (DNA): TGCGCCAGCAGTGGCGGACAGGGGGTCTTTAATCAGCCCCAGCATTTT.

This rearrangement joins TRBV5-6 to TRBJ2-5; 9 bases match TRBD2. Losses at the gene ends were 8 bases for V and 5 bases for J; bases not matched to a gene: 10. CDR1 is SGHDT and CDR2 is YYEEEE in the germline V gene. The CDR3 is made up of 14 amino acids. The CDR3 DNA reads TGTGCCAGTGAGACAGCGGGAGGCGTGGAGACCCAGTACTTC. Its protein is CASETAGGVETQYF.

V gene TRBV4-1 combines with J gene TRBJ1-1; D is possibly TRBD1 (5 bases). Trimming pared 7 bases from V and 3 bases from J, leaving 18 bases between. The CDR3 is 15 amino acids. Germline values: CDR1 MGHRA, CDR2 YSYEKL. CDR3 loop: CASTRILGPDTEAFF. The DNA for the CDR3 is TGCGCCAGCACCCGTATATTGGGGCCGGACACTGAAGCTTTCTTT.

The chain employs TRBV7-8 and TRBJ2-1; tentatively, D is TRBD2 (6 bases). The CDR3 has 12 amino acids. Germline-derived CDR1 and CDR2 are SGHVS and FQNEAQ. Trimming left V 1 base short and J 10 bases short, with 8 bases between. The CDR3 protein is CASSLVAGEQFF. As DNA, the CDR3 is TGTGCCAGCAGCTTAGTGGCGGGGGAGCAGTTCTTC.

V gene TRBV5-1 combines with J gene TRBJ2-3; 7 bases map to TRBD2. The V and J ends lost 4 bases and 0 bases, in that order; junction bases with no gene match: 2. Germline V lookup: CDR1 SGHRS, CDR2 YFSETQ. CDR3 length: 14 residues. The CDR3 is CASSRLASTDTQYF. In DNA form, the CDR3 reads TGCGCCAGCAGCCGACTAGCCAGCACAGATACGCAGTATTTT.